This T cell receptor (beta chain) was obtained from a study of cytomegalovirus exposure and HLA in healthy donors. Overall study results and limits: After further analysis at a later stage, 17,000 or so TCR beta sequences were associated with HLA alleles at 0.05 false discovery rate.

CDR3 length equals 14 residues. From germline, CDR1 is SGHDT and CDR2 YYEEEE. The ends were cut back, 2 bases at V and 0 bases at J, with 8 bases in the middle. PCR primers comprised 60 Vbeta and 13 Jbeta primers. Here immunoSEQ multiplex PCR was the method, and the copy in TCRdb shows in-frame clones only, minus some. The table has 150,000 to 200,000 clones, 80% to 85% seen once. A word on this clone: As yet, its antigen is unknown.

The source material was PBMCs. The TCR comes from a woman younger than 35 in good health and CMV-seronegative. This chain joins TRBV5-6 and TRBJ1-1; D may be TRBD1 (6 bases). This CDR3 reads CASSLQGVNTEAFF. The CDR3 DNA sequence: TGTGCCAGCAGCTTACAGGGAGTGAACACTGAAGCTTTCTTT.